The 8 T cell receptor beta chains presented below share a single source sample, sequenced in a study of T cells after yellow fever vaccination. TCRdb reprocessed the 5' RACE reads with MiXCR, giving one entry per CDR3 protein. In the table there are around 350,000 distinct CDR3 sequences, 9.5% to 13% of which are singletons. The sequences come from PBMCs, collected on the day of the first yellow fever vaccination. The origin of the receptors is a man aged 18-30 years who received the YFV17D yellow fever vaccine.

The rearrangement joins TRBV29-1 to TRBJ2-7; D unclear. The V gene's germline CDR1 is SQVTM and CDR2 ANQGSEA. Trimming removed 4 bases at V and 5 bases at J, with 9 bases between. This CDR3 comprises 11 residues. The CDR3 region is CSVGSADEQYF. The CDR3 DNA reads TGCAGCGTTGGCAGTGCGGACGAGCAGTACTTC.

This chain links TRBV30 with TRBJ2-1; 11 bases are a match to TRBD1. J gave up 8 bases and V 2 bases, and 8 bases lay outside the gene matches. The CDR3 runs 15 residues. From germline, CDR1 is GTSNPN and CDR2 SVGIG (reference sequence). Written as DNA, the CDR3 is TGTGCCTGGAGTCCGGGGACAGGGGGTTCGGATGAGCAGTTCTTC. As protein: CAWSPGTGGSDEQFF.

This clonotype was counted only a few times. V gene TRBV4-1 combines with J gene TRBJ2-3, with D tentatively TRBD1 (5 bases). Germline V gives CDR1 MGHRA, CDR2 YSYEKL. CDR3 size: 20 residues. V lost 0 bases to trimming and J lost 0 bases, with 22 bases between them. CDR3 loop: CASSQDWGRVIVSSTDTQYF. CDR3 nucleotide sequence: TGCGCCAGCAGCCAAGATTGGGGCAGGGTTATTGTTTCTAGCACAGATACGCAGTATTTT.

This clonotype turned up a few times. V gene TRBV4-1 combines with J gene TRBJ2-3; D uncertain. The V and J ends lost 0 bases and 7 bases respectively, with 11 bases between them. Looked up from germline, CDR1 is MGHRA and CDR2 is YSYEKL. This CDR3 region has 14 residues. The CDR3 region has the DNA TGCGCCAGCAGCCAAGATGAGACTTTGAATACGCAGTATTTT. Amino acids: CASSQDETLNTQYF.

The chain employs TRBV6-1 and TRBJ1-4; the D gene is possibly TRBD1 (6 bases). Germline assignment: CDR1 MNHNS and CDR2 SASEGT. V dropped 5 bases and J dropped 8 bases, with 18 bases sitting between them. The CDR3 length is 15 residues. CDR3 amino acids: CASSLSYRVDEKLFF. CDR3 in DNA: TGTGCCAGCAGTCTCTCTTACAGGGTCGACGAAAAACTGTTTTTT.

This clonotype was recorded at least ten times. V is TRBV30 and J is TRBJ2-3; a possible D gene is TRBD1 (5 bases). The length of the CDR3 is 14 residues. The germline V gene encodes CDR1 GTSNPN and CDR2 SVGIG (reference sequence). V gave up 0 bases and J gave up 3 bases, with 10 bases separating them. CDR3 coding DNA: TGTGCCTGGAGTGTAGGGGCGAAGACAGATACGCAGTATTTT. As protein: CAWSVGAKTDTQYF.

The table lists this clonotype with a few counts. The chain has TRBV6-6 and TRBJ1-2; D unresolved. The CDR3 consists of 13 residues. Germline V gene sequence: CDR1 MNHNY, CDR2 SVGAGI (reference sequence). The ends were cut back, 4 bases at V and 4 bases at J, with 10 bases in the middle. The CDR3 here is CASSSEGSYGYTF. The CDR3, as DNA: TGTGCCAGCAGTTCCGAAGGGAGCTATGGCTACACCTTC.

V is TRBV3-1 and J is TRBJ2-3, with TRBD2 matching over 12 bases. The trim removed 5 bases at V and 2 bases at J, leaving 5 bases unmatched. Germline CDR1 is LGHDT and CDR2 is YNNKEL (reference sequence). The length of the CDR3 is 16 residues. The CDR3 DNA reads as TGTGCCAGCAGCAGACTAGCGGGGGAGTCCACAGATACGCAGTATTTT. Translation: CASSRLAGESTDTQYF.